The rows below give T cell receptor beta chains drawn from one sample of a study of shared clonotypes between healthy human individuals. Measured with immunoSEQ multiplex PCR; TCRdb has only the in-frame clones, and not every one. In the table there are roughly 680,000 clones, approximately 77% of which are singletons. Sequenced sample: memory CD4+ T cells sorted from blood. These receptors all stem from a woman aged 30 to 39 in good health. Each CDR3 is given with its conserved first and last residue. The D gene is left open where the match is weak. Size values are once, few and many counts, or a class for expanded clones, and some rows have none.

D gene: TRBD2; clone size: once; V gene: TRBV11-2; J gene: TRBJ2-4; CDR3 protein: CASSYGLAGGLAKNIQYF; CDR3 DNA: TGTGCCAGCAGCTACGGACTAGCGGGAGGTCTAGCCAAAAACATTCAGTACTTC
D gene: .; clone size: few; V gene: TRBV5-6; J gene: TRBJ1-2; CDR3 protein: CASSWEYGYTF; CDR3 DNA: TGTGCCAGCAGCTGGGAGTACGGCTACACCTTC
D gene: .; clone size: .; V gene: TRBV7-3; J gene: TRBJ1-2; CDR3 protein: CASSPLRMSYGYTF; CDR3 DNA: TGTGCCAGCAGCCCCTTACGCATGTCCTATGGCTACACCTTC
D gene: .; clone size: .; V gene: TRBV28; J gene: TRBJ1-2; CDR3 protein: CASSLFRASGYTF; CDR3 DNA: TGTGCCAGCAGTTTATTCAGGGCGTCCGGCTACACCTTC
D gene: .; clone size: .; V gene: TRBV11-2; J gene: TRBJ2-1; CDR3 protein: CASNILHNEQFF; CDR3 DNA: TGTGCCAGCAACATCTTACACAATGAGCAGTTCTTC
D gene: TRBD1; clone size: many; V gene: TRBV10-2; J gene: TRBJ2-2; CDR3 protein: CASSEPGGVSGELFF; CDR3 DNA: TGCGCCAGCAGTGAGCCAGGGGGCGTATCCGGGGAGCTGTTTTTT
D gene: .; clone size: .; V gene: TRBV28; J gene: TRBJ2-7; CDR3 protein: CASSRSGAGDYEQYF; CDR3 DNA: TGTGCCAGCAGCCGGTCCGGGGCCGGGGACTACGAGCAGTACTTC
D gene: TRBD2; clone size: .; V gene: TRBV25-1; J gene: TRBJ2-1; CDR3 protein: CASNLAGGNNEQFF; CDR3 DNA: TGTGCCAGCAACCTAGCGGGAGGGAACAATGAGCAGTTCTTC
D gene: TRBD2; clone size: .; V gene: TRBV25-1; J gene: TRBJ2-7; CDR3 protein: CASSTMGDLAGVRYEQYF; CDR3 DNA: TGTGCCAGCAGTACGATGGGGGACCTAGCGGGAGTGAGGTACGAGCAGTACTTC
D gene: .; clone size: .; V gene: TRBV5-8; J gene: TRBJ1-4; CDR3 protein: CASSLTATNEKLFF; CDR3 DNA: TGTGCCAGCAGCTTGACGGCAACTAATGAAAAACTGTTTTTT
D gene: .; clone size: few; V gene: TRBV5-4; J gene: TRBJ2-2; CDR3 protein: CASSPARGAGTGELFF; CDR3 DNA: TGTGCCAGCAGCCCCGCTAGGGGCGCGGGCACCGGGGAGCTGTTTTTT
D gene: .; clone size: few; V gene: TRBV2; J gene: TRBJ1-5; CDR3 protein: CASSVMGLNNQPQHF; CDR3 DNA: TGTGCCAGCAGTGTAATGGGGCTTAACAATCAGCCCCAGCATTTT
D gene: .; clone size: .; V gene: TRBV6-5; J gene: TRBJ2-7; CDR3 protein: CASSGSSYEQYF; CDR3 DNA: TGTGCCAGCAGTGGCTCTTCATACGAGCAGTACTTC
D gene: .; clone size: .; V gene: TRBV7-9; J gene: TRBJ1-1; CDR3 protein: CASSLESNTEAFF; CDR3 DNA: TGTGCCAGCAGCTTAGAGTCGAACACTGAAGCTTTCTTT
D gene: .; clone size: few; V gene: TRBV19; J gene: TRBJ1-2; CDR3 protein: CASSIDPRAPGGYTF; CDR3 DNA: TGTGCCAGTAGTATAGATCCCAGGGCACCGGGAGGCTACACCTTC
D gene: TRBD2; clone size: few; V gene: TRBV5-1; J gene: TRBJ2-7; CDR3 protein: CATEGGLAGVHEQYF; CDR3 DNA: TGCGCCACAGAGGGGGGACTAGCGGGAGTTCACGAGCAGTACTTC
D gene: .; clone size: few; V gene: TRBV5-1; J gene: TRBJ2-3; CDR3 protein: CASSLGRSFGTDTQYF; CDR3 DNA: TGCGCCAGCAGCTTGGGACGGTCTTTTGGCACAGATACGCAGTATTTT
D gene: .; clone size: .; V gene: TRBV18; J gene: TRBJ2-5; CDR3 protein: CASSPGDLQETQYF; CDR3 DNA: TGTGCCAGCTCACCAGGGGACTTGCAAGAGACCCAGTACTTC
D gene: .; clone size: many; V gene: TRBV5-1; J gene: TRBJ1-4; CDR3 protein: CASSLGDRDVEKLFF; CDR3 DNA: TGCGCCAGCAGCTTGGGGGACCGCGATGTTGAAAAACTGTTTTTT
D gene: .; clone size: once; V gene: TRBV5-1; J gene: TRBJ1-2; CDR3 protein: CASSLGTGSYGYTF; CDR3 DNA: TGCGCCAGCAGCTTGGGAACGGGTTCCTATGGCTACACCTTC
D gene: TRBD2; clone size: .; V gene: TRBV7-2; J gene: TRBJ2-1; CDR3 protein: CASSLEALAGVNEQFF; CDR3 DNA: TGTGCCAGCAGCTTAGAAGCACTAGCGGGAGTGAATGAGCAGTTCTTC
D gene: .; clone size: .; V gene: TRBV5-4; J gene: TRBJ1-4; CDR3 protein: CASSLGNANEKLFF; CDR3 DNA: TGTGCCAGCAGCTTGGGGAACGCGAATGAAAAACTGTTTTTT
D gene: .; clone size: .; V gene: TRBV6-5; J gene: TRBJ1-5; CDR3 protein: CASSYQGVSNQPQHF; CDR3 DNA: TGTGCCAGCAGTTACCAGGGTGTAAGCAATCAGCCCCAGCATTTT
D gene: TRBD2; clone size: .; V gene: TRBV4-1; J gene: TRBJ2-1; CDR3 protein: CASSQDPPSGAYNEQFF; CDR3 DNA: TGCGCCAGCAGCCAAGATCCTCCTAGCGGGGCCTACAATGAGCAGTTCTTC
D gene: .; clone size: .; V gene: TRBV4-2; J gene: TRBJ1-5; CDR3 protein: CASCISGQGNQPQHF; CDR3 DNA: TGTGCCAGCTGTATCTCCGGCCAGGGCAATCAGCCCCAGCATTTT
D gene: .; clone size: .; V gene: TRBV6-1; J gene: TRBJ2-2; CDR3 protein: CASSDEGRWDTGELFF; CDR3 DNA: TGTGCCAGCAGTGATGAGGGGCGGTGGGACACCGGGGAGCTGTTTTTT
D gene: .; clone size: .; V gene: TRBV11-2; J gene: TRBJ2-3; CDR3 protein: CASSLPGLGQYF; CDR3 DNA: TGTGCCAGCAGCTTACCCGGGTTAGGGCAGTATTTT
D gene: .; clone size: once; V gene: TRBV5-5; J gene: TRBJ1-5; CDR3 protein: CASSITATGQPQHF; CDR3 DNA: TGTGCCAGCAGCATAACAGCCACGGGACAGCCCCAGCATTTT
D gene: TRBD2; clone size: .; V gene: TRBV7-8; J gene: TRBJ2-5; CDR3 protein: CASSLAQTSGSGKTQYF; CDR3 DNA: TGTGCCAGCAGCTTAGCGCAGACTAGCGGGAGTGGTAAGACCCAGTACTTC
D gene: .; clone size: few; V gene: TRBV4-1; J gene: TRBJ2-6; CDR3 protein: CASSQWAEAAGANVLTF; CDR3 DNA: TGCGCCAGCAGCCAATGGGCCGAGGCGGCTGGGGCCAACGTCCTGACTTTC
D gene: .; clone size: once; V gene: TRBV5-1; J gene: TRBJ2-2; CDR3 protein: CASSLNRVIGGELFF; CDR3 DNA: TGCGCCAGCAGCCTTAACAGGGTAATAGGCGGGGAGCTGTTTTTT
D gene: TRBD2; clone size: few; V gene: TRBV27; J gene: TRBJ2-7; CDR3 protein: CASSPHSGLKSYEQYF; CDR3 DNA: TGTGCCAGCAGTCCCCATAGCGGGCTCAAATCCTACGAGCAGTACTTC
D gene: TRBD2; clone size: .; V gene: TRBV4-1; J gene: TRBJ2-3; CDR3 protein: CASSQESLAGGKQYF; CDR3 DNA: TGCGCCAGCAGCCAAGAGTCACTAGCGGGAGGCAAGCAGTATTTT
D gene: .; clone size: .; V gene: TRBV7-2; J gene: TRBJ2-3; CDR3 protein: CASRGTTGADTQYF; CDR3 DNA: TGTGCCAGCAGGGGGACCACCGGGGCAGATACGCAGTATTTT
D gene: TRBD1; clone size: .; V gene: TRBV5-4; J gene: TRBJ2-7; CDR3 protein: CASSLDQGVEQYF; CDR3 DNA: TGTGCCAGCAGCTTGGACCAGGGGGTCGAGCAGTACTTC
D gene: TRBD1; clone size: .; V gene: TRBV4-1; J gene: TRBJ2-3; CDR3 protein: CASSQGLQGARGDTQYF; CDR3 DNA: TGCGCCAGCAGCCAAGGCCTACAGGGGGCGCGTGGGGATACGCAGTATTTT
D gene: TRBD1; clone size: .; V gene: TRBV15; J gene: TRBJ2-3; CDR3 protein: CATSRGTDTDTQYF; CDR3 DNA: TGTGCCACCAGCAGGGGGACAGACACAGATACGCAGTATTTT
D gene: TRBD2; clone size: .; V gene: TRBV28; J gene: TRBJ2-7; CDR3 protein: CASSTQTSGSYEQYF; CDR3 DNA: TGTGCCAGCAGCACTCAGACTAGCGGATCCTACGAGCAGTACTTC
D gene: TRBD2; clone size: .; V gene: TRBV18; J gene: TRBJ2-7; CDR3 protein: CASSPTGGGSSYEQYF; CDR3 DNA: TGTGCCAGCTCTCCAACAGGCGGGGGAAGCTCCTACGAGCAGTACTTC
D gene: .; clone size: .; V gene: TRBV19; J gene: TRBJ2-1; CDR3 protein: CASSIDRSSYNEQFF; CDR3 DNA: TGTGCCAGTAGTATCGACCGGAGCTCCTACAATGAGCAGTTCTTC
D gene: .; clone size: many; V gene: TRBV5-1; J gene: TRBJ2-3; CDR3 protein: CASSLEGTDTQYF; CDR3 DNA: TGCGCCAGCAGCTTGGAGGGCACAGATACGCAGTATTTT
D gene: .; clone size: .; V gene: TRBV9; J gene: TRBJ2-5; CDR3 protein: CASSSDWGGLGAQYF; CDR3 DNA: TGTGCCAGCAGCTCCGACTGGGGTGGTTTAGGGGCCCAGTACTTC
D gene: TRBD2; clone size: .; V gene: TRBV18; J gene: TRBJ2-3; CDR3 protein: CASSPPRGRDTQYF; CDR3 DNA: TGTGCCAGCTCACCACCGCGGGGGAGAGATACGCAGTATTTT